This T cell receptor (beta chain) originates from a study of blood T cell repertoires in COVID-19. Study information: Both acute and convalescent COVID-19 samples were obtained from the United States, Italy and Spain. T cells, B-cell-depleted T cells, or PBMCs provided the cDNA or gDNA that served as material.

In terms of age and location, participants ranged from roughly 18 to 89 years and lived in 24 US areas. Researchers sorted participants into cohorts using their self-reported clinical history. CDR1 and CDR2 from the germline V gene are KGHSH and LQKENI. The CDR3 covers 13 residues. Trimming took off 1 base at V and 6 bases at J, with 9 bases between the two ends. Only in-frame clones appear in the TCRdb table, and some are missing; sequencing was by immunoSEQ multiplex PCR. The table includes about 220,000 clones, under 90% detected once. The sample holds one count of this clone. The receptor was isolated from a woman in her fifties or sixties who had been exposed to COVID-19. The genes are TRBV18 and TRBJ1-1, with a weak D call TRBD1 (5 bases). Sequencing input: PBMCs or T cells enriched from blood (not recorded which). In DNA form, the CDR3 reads TGTGCCAGCTCACCACAGGGAGGGGCTGAAGCTTTCTTT. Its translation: CASSPQGGAEAFF.